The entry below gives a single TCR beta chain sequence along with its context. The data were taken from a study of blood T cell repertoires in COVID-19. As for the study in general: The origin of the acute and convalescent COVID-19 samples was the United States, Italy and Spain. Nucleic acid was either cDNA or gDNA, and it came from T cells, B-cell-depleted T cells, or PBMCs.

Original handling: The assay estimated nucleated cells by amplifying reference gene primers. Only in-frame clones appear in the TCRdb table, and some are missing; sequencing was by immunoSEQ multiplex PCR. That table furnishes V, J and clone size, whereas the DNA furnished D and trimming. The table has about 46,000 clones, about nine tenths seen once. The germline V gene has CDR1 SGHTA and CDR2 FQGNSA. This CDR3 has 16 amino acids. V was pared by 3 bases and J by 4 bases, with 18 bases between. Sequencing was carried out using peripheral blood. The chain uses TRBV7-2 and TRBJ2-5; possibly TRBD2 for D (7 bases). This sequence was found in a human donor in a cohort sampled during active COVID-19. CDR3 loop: CASSFLGGGYSETQYF. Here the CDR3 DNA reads TGTGCCAGCAGCTTCCTAGGGGGGGGTTATTCAGAGACCCAGTACTTC.